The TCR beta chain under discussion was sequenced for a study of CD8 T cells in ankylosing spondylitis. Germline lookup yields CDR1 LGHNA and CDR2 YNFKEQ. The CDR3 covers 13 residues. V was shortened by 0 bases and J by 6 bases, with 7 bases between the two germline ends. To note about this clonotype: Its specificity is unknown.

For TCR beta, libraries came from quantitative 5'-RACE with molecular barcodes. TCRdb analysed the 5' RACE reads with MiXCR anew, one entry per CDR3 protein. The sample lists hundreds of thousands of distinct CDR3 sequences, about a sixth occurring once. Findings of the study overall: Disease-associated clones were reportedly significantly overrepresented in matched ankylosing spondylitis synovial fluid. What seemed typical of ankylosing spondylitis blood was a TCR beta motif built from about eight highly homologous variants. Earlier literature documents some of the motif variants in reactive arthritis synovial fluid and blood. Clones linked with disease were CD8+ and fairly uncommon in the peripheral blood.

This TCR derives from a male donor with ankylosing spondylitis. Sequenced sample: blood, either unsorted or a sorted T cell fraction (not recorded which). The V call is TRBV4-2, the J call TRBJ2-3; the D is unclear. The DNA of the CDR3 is TGTGCCAGCAGCCAAGAGCGGAAGGATACGCAGTATTTT. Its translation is CASSQERKDTQYF.